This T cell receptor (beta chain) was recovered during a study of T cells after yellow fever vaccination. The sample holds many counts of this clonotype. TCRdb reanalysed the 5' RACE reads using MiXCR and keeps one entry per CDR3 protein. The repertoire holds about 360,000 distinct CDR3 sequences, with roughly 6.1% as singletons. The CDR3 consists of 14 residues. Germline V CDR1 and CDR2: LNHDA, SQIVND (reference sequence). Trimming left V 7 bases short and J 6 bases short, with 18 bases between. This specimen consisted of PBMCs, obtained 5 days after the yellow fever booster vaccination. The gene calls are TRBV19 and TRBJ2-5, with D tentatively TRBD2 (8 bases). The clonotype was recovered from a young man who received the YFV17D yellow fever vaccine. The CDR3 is CASNSGGGSKTQYF. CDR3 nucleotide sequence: TGTGCCAGTAACTCGGGAGGGGGCTCGAAGACCCAGTACTTC.